This TCR beta chain came from a study of T cells in Graves' hyperthyroidism and ophthalmopathy. Notes on this clonotype: Its antigen is undetermined.

Amplified TCR beta CDR3 regions came from RNA transcripts. Initially, a first-round RT-PCR of the TCR CDR3 employed the HTBI primer set. MiXCR, applied by TCRdb to the multiplex PCR reads, yields one record per CDR3 protein. The profile shows just under 750,000 distinct CDR3 sequences, 30% to 40% of them singletons. The diagnostic basis comprised clinical symptoms, serum thyroxine and TRAb, thyroid ultrasound and orbital computed tomography. Regarding the study as a whole: Most expanded thyroid clonotypes above 0.001 recurred in blood. Ophthalmopathy stood apart from stable hyperthyroidism in a 13 V-J model.

The sequence was collected from a woman aged 40 to 50 with Graves' hyperthyroidism. The specimen sequenced was blood.

In nucleotides, the CDR3 is TGTGCCAGCAGCCGAGACAGGGAGTACTTC. It is translated as CASSRDREYF. V is TRBV7-9 and J is TRBJ2-7, with TRBD1 matching over 7 bases. CDR1 and CDR2 from the germline V gene are SEHNR and FQNEAQ (reference sequence). The CDR3 runs 10 residues. V was clipped by 5 bases and J by 11 bases; unmatched bases: 3.